These T cell receptor beta chains were read from a single sample in a study of T cell repertoires in cytomegalovirus infection. MiXCR was run by TCRdb on the reads, yielding one entry per CDR3 protein. The sample contains some 450,000 distinct CDR3 sequences, approximately 33% of which appear only once. Sequencing was performed on PBMCs. These receptors were collected from a human donor in good health (CMV status not recorded). Some clones in this sample may be carry-over from other donors' samples. The CDR3 runs from the conserved cysteine through the conserved F or W. The D gene is left open where the match is weak. Where a row states a size, it is once, few, many or the class of an expanded clone; other rows omit it.

V: TRBV2; J: TRBJ2-2; D: NA; size: few; DNA: TGTGCCAGCAGTGAAGGTCCAGCGAACACCGGGGAGCTGTTTTTT; CDR3: CASSEGPANTGELFF
V: TRBV7-2; J: TRBJ1-5; D: NA; size: many; DNA: TGTGCCAGCAGCTTAAATAGCAATCAGCCCCAGCATTTT; CDR3: CASSLNSNQPQHF
V: TRBV12-3/TRBV12-4; J: TRBJ2-3; D: NA; size: many; DNA: TGTGCCACCTTTGGCAGGGAACATACGCAGTATTTT; CDR3: CATFGREHTQYF
V: TRBV4-1; J: TRBJ1-4; D: NA; size: few; DNA: TGCGCCAGCAGCCCCGGGCCCGGGGTTGAAAAACTGTTTTTT; CDR3: CASSPGPGVEKLFF
V: TRBV6-2/TRBV6-3; J: TRBJ1-1; D: NA; size: NA; DNA: TGTGCCAGCAGGGGGACATCAGGAAATGTGAACCCTGAAGCTTTCTTT; CDR3: CASRGTSGNVNPEAFF
V: TRBV12-3/TRBV12-4; J: TRBJ1-1; D: NA; size: NA; DNA: TGTGCCAGCACCGCCCAGGCTGGATCTGAAGCTTTCTTT; CDR3: CASTAQAGSEAFF
V: TRBV4-1; J: TRBJ1-4; D: NA; size: NA; DNA: TGCGCCAGCAGCGCCCTGGGGGGAAGGGCTAATGAAAAACTGTTTTTT; CDR3: CASSALGGRANEKLFF
V: TRBV12-3/TRBV12-4; J: TRBJ2-3; D: NA; size: few; DNA: TGTGCCAGCAGGCATACAGGGATCGATACGCAGTATTTT; CDR3: CASRHTGIDTQYF
V: TRBV7-9; J: TRBJ2-7; D: NA; size: NA; DNA: TGTGCCAGCAGCACCCGGACCCCGGTAGGCGAGCAGTACTTC; CDR3: CASSTRTPVGEQYF
V: TRBV7-4; J: TRBJ2-7; D: TRBD1; size: NA; DNA: TGTGCCAGCAGCTCCGTAGGGGGACAGGGTCTCTACGAGCAGTACTTC; CDR3: CASSSVGGQGLYEQYF
V: TRBV7-8; J: TRBJ2-2; D: NA; size: many; DNA: TGTGCCAGCAGCCGGACCGCTGGGGGGGGGGAGCTGTTTTTT; CDR3: CASSRTAGGGELFF
V: TRBV2; J: TRBJ2-5; D: NA; size: few; DNA: TGTGCCAGCAGAAGAGGGGGGGGCCAGGAGACCCAGTACTTC; CDR3: CASRRGGGQETQYF
V: TRBV7-6; J: TRBJ1-6; D: NA; size: NA; DNA: TGTGCCAGCAGCTTATCGGACAACGGATCACCCCTCCACTTT; CDR3: CASSLSDNGSPLHF
V: TRBV19; J: TRBJ1-5; D: TRBD1; size: NA; DNA: TGTGCCAGTAGTACCGGACAGGGAGATAGCAATCAGCCCCAGCATTTT; CDR3: CASSTGQGDSNQPQHF
V: TRBV7-6; J: TRBJ2-7; D: NA; size: many; DNA: TGTGCCAGCAGCCCTTCTGGGGTGAAGGGGGAGCAGTACTTC; CDR3: CASSPSGVKGEQYF
V: TRBV11-1; J: TRBJ1-1; D: TRBD1; size: few; DNA: TGTGCCAGCAGCTTGGGCAGGGGGCGAGGGGTGAACACTGAAGCTTTCTTT; CDR3: CASSLGRGRGVNTEAFF
V: TRBV6-1; J: TRBJ2-1; D: TRBD1; size: NA; DNA: TGTGCCAGCACCTGGGACAGGGTCTCCAATGAGCAGTTCTTC; CDR3: CASTWDRVSNEQFF
V: TRBV6-2/TRBV6-3; J: TRBJ1-2; D: TRBD1; size: NA; DNA: TGTTCCAGCAGTACAGGGGTAATGAGGGTCGACACCTTC; CDR3: CSSSTGVMRVDTF
V: TRBV6-6; J: TRBJ2-5; D: NA; size: few; DNA: TGTGCCAGCAGTTACGGGCGGAACCAAGAGACCCAGTACTTC; CDR3: CASSYGRNQETQYF
V: TRBV6-1; J: TRBJ1-5; D: NA; size: few; DNA: TGTGCCAGCCGAGCTGGGGGGCTCTATAGCAATCAGCCCCAGCATTTT; CDR3: CASRAGGLYSNQPQHF
V: TRBV10-2; J: TRBJ2-7; D: NA; size: NA; DNA: TGCGCCAGCAGTGAGAACTGGCGTGGGCACGAGCAGTACTTC; CDR3: CASSENWRGHEQYF
V: TRBV10-3; J: TRBJ2-3; D: TRBD1; size: NA; DNA: TGTGCCAACTCCCCGGGACAGGGAGTTTCAGATACGCAGTATTTT; CDR3: CANSPGQGVSDTQYF
V: TRBV7-2; J: TRBJ2-5; D: TRBD2; size: NA; DNA: TGTGCCAGCAGCTTAGAATCGGGAGGCCAAGAGACCAAGTACTTC; CDR3: CASSLESGGQETKYF
V: TRBV6-5; J: TRBJ1-1; D: NA; size: NA; DNA: TGTGCCAGCAGTTACGGCTTCGGGACCAGGGGAACTACTTTCTTT; CDR3: CASSYGFGTRGTTFF
V: TRBV20-1; J: TRBJ2-3; D: TRBD2; size: NA; DNA: TGCAGTGCTAAGTTCCCCGGGACTATTGGAGATACGCAGTATTTT; CDR3: CSAKFPGTIGDTQYF
V: TRBV19; J: TRBJ2-7; D: NA; size: many; DNA: TGTGCCAGTAGTATCAGAACTTCTACGAGAGAGCAGTACTTC; CDR3: CASSIRTSTREQYF
V: TRBV20-1; J: TRBJ2-7; D: NA; size: NA; DNA: TGCAGTGCCGAATACGGGGAGAGACCCTACGAGCAGTACTTC; CDR3: CSAEYGERPYEQYF
V: TRBV7-9; J: TRBJ1-6; D: NA; size: NA; DNA: TGTGCCAGCAGCCTCCGGGACGGATCAAATTCACCCCTCCACTTT; CDR3: CASSLRDGSNSPLHF
V: TRBV6-5; J: TRBJ2-2; D: TRBD1; size: NA; DNA: TGTGCCAGCAGTACCACAGGGGGAGGGGAGCTGTTTTTT; CDR3: CASSTTGGGELFF
V: TRBV19; J: TRBJ1-2; D: TRBD1; size: few; DNA: TGTGCCAGTTTGGACAGGGGGCAGATTGGCTACACCTTC; CDR3: CASLDRGQIGYTF
V: TRBV5-1; J: TRBJ2-3; D: NA; size: NA; DNA: TGCGCCAGCAGCTTCGGGAGCACAGATACGGAGTATTTT; CDR3: CASSFGSTDTEYF
V: TRBV7-3; J: TRBJ1-4; D: TRBD1; size: NA; DNA: TGTGCCAACAGTCCCAGACAGGGGCGTGAAAAACTGTTTTTT; CDR3: CANSPRQGREKLFF
V: TRBV6-1; J: TRBJ2-3; D: TRBD2; size: NA; DNA: TGTGCCAGCAGTCCCGGACTAGCGGGGGAAGATACGCAGTATTTT; CDR3: CASSPGLAGEDTQYF
V: TRBV7-9; J: TRBJ2-1; D: TRBD2; size: NA; DNA: TGTGCCAGCAGCTTAGAGGGGACTAGCTTATACAATGAGCAGTTCTTC; CDR3: CASSLEGTSLYNEQFF
V: TRBV4-1; J: TRBJ1-2; D: TRBD1; size: NA; DNA: TGTGCCAGCAGCCAGGGGACAGGGGGCCGAGAAGGCTACAACTTC; CDR3: CASSQGTGGREGYNF
V: TRBV6-6; J: TRBJ2-5; D: NA; size: few; DNA: TGTGCCAGCAGAGATCCCCAAGAGACCCAGTACTTC; CDR3: CASRDPQETQYF
V: TRBV5-6; J: TRBJ2-3; D: NA; size: NA; DNA: TGTGCCAGCAGCCCCGGCGGTGCCACAGATACGCAGTATTTT; CDR3: CASSPGGATDTQYF
V: TRBV12-3/TRBV12-4; J: TRBJ1-3; D: TRBD1; size: NA; DNA: TGTGCCAGCAGGGGGACAGGGCTCTCTGGAAACACCATATATTTT; CDR3: CASRGTGLSGNTIYF
V: TRBV5-5; J: TRBJ2-3; D: NA; size: many; DNA: TGTGCCAGCAGCTTGGCCGGCTTCGGGACTAGCACAGATACGCAGTATTTT; CDR3: CASSLAGFGTSTDTQYF
V: TRBV2; J: TRBJ1-2; D: NA; size: few; DNA: TGTGCCAGCAGTGAAATCGGCAACGGCTACACCTTC; CDR3: CASSEIGNGYTF
V: TRBV27; J: TRBJ2-5; D: TRBD2; size: NA; DNA: TGTGCCAGCAGTTTACGAGCGGGGGGGCCCCGGGAGACCCAGTACTTC; CDR3: CASSLRAGGPRETQYF
V: TRBV27; J: TRBJ1-2; D: NA; size: few; DNA: TGTGCCAGCAGTCCCTACCCGCCAGCAGGCAACTATGGCTACACCTTC; CDR3: CASSPYPPAGNYGYTF
V: TRBV23-1; J: TRBJ1-6; D: TRBD1; size: NA; DNA: TGCGCCAGCAGTCAATCGAAGGGGGTCCAACGCAGGGGGCGTGAATATAATTCACCCCTCAACTTT; CDR3: CASSQSKGVQRRGREYNSPLNF
V: TRBV12-3/TRBV12-4; J: TRBJ2-1; D: TRBD1; size: NA; DNA: TGTGCCAGCAGTTTTCGCCCGGGACAGGGTCGGAATGAGCAGTTCTTC; CDR3: CASSFRPGQGRNEQFF
V: TRBV11-1; J: TRBJ1-1; D: TRBD1; size: many; DNA: TGTGCCAGCAGTACCGCCCGGGACAGGAACACTGAAGCTTTCTTT; CDR3: CASSTARDRNTEAFF
V: TRBV23-1; J: TRBJ2-7; D: NA; size: NA; DNA: TGCGCCAGCATCTCCCCGGGGCCGAGTAACTTC; CDR3: CASISPGPSNF
V: TRBV6-2/TRBV6-3; J: TRBJ2-7; D: NA; size: NA; DNA: TGTGCCAGCAGGAGAGGACAGAACTACGAGCAGTACTTC; CDR3: CASRRGQNYEQYF
V: TRBV20-1; J: TRBJ2-1; D: NA; size: NA; DNA: TGCAGTGCTAGAGGGTTGGGGCCCAGGGATGAGCAGTTCTTC; CDR3: CSARGLGPRDEQFF
V: TRBV28; J: TRBJ1-6; D: NA; size: NA; DNA: TGTGCCAGCAGTTTATGGGGGGGTTCTAGTGATTCACCCCTCCACTTT; CDR3: CASSLWGGSSDSPLHF